This T cell receptor beta chain is drawn from a study of T cells after yellow fever vaccination. This clonotype has ten or more counts. A single record per CDR3 protein comes from TCRdb applying MiXCR to the 5' RACE reads. The sample includes 200,000 to 300,000 distinct CDR3 sequences, 6% to 8% seen only once; the top ten take roughly 1%. The V segment lost 11 bases and the J segment 2 bases; nucleotides outside the gene matches: 6. The germline V gene has CDR1 MNHEY and CDR2 SVGAGI. This CDR3 spans 12 amino acids. The chain links TRBV6-5 to TRBJ2-7, with 7 bases identical to TRBD2. Sample: CD4+ T cells sorted from PBMCs, taken on the day of the yellow fever booster vaccination. This TCR derives from a man between 25 and 39 years old who received the YFV17D yellow fever vaccine. The CDR3 DNA reads as TGTGCCGTCACTAGCGATGCCTACGAGCAGTACTTC. Its translation is CAVTSDAYEQYF.